Shown below are 25 T cell receptor beta chains from a single sample sequenced in a study of cytomegalovirus exposure and HLA in healthy donors. Use of 60 Vbeta and 13 Jbeta primers characterized the PCR. Sequencing used immunoSEQ multiplex PCR; TCRdb keeps in-frame clones, though not all of them. The top ten hold around 5.8% of the sample, which has 130,000 or so clones, approximately 80% seen once. Sequencing was performed on PBMCs. The receptors were sampled from a man younger than 35 in good health and CMV-seropositive.

This clone has only a few counts. The chain recombines TRBV18 with TRBJ2-3; 7 bases match TRBD1. The CDR3 runs to 17 residues. Per germline, CDR1 KGHSH and CDR2 LQKENI. Unmatched junction bases numbered 12, after V lost 3 bases and J lost 3 bases. CDR3 sequence: CASSPPSRTGGTDTQYF. Written as DNA, the CDR3 is TGTGCCAGCTCACCTCCGTCCCGGACAGGTGGGACAGATACGCAGTATTTT.

The chain is built from TRBV19 and TRBJ2-5; D unclear. The V gene's germline CDR1 is LNHDA and CDR2 SQIVND (reference sequence). V was clipped by 1 base and J by 7 bases, with 10 bases between them. The CDR3 length is 13 residues. CDR3 protein: CASSIVTSGTQYF. The DNA for the CDR3 is TGTGCCAGTAGTATAGTAACATCTGGGACCCAGTACTTC.

The chain combines TRBV5-1 with TRBJ2-5; no clear D gene. The end of the DNA is better explained by TRBJ2-7, so the J call may be wrong. Germline V gene sequence: CDR1 SGHRS, CDR2 YFSETQ. The CDR3 is 15 amino acids. This chain's CDR3 is CASSYRRPADYEQYF. Written as DNA, the CDR3 is TGCGCCAGCAGCTACCGACGCCCAGCAGACTACGAGCAGTACTTC.

J is TRBJ2-1 and V is TRBV7-6, with D possibly TRBD2 on 6 matching bases. Germline-derived CDR1 and CDR2 are SGHVS and FNYEAQ. V was trimmed by 5 bases and J by 10 bases, leaving 18 bases between them. CDR3 length equals 14 residues. CDR3 bases: TGTGCCAGCAGCATGGAACGGGGGAGTTCGGAGCAGTTCTTC. Protein: CASSMERGSSEQFF.

The genes are TRBV7-6 and TRBJ2-1; D may be TRBD1 (5 bases). V lost 5 bases and J 6 bases, leaving 14 bases between the germline ends. In germline, CDR1 is SGHVS, CDR2 FNYEAQ. CDR3 length: 14 residues. CDR3 bases: TGTGCCAGCAGCCTTCAAGGGGCCCCCAATGAGCAGTTCTTC. It specifies CASSLQGAPNEQFF.

The chain uses TRBV11-2 and TRBJ1-1; TRBD1 agrees at 7 bases. This CDR3 is built from 15 residues. Looked up from germline, CDR1 is SGHAT and CDR2 is FQNNGV. V gave up 1 base and J gave up 4 bases; unmatched junction bases: 6. As DNA, the CDR3 is TGTGCCAGCAGCTTAGTGAGGGGGCAGGGCACTGAAGCTTTCTTT. Translated, it gives CASSLVRGQGTEAFF.

The rearrangement uses TRBV27 and TRBJ1-4, with 7 bases aligning to TRBD1. Germline V lookup: CDR1 MNHEY, CDR2 SMNVEV (reference sequence). CDR3 length: 14 amino acids. Losses at the gene ends were 5 bases for V and 4 bases for J; bases not matched to a gene: 4. As DNA, the CDR3 is TGTGCCAGCAGTCCGGGACAGCTTAATGAAAAACTGTTTTTT. This translates into CASSPGQLNEKLFF.

CDR3 loop: CASIRDRGRNTEAFF. As DNA, the CDR3 is TGTGCCAGCATACGGGACAGGGGGAGAAACACTGAAGCTTTCTTT. The chain carries TRBV6-5 and TRBJ1-1; 11 bases agree with TRBD1. Germline V CDR1 and CDR2: MNHEY, SVGAGI. With V trimmed by 7 bases and J by 2 bases, 6 bases remained unmatched. CDR3 length: 15 amino acids.

The V and J genes are TRBV9 and TRBJ1-1; the D gene is possibly TRBD1 (6 bases). Per germline, CDR1 SGDLS and CDR2 YYNGEE. V lost 0 bases and J 4 bases, leaving 13 bases between the germline ends. The CDR3 loop spans 15 amino acids. CDR3 amino acids: CASSVGDQGFTEAFF. In DNA form, the CDR3 reads TGTGCCAGCAGCGTAGGGGACCAGGGGTTCACTGAAGCTTTCTTT.

The gene calls are TRBV28 and TRBJ1-5, with a possible D match to TRBD1 (6 bases). This CDR3 region has 15 residues. Trimming removed 11 bases from V and 2 bases from J, with 19 bases in between. The germline CDR1 and CDR2 sequences are MDHEN and SYDVKM. CDR3 region: CAGGPRGGGNQPQHF. As DNA, the CDR3 is TGTGCCGGGGGCCCTCGGGGTGGCGGCAATCAGCCCCAGCATTTT.

This chain connects TRBV30 to TRBJ1-2, with D possibly matching TRBD1 (6 bases). Per the germline V gene, CDR1 is GTSNPN and CDR2 is SVGIG (reference sequence). The CDR3 sequence is 14 residues long. The ends were cut back, 0 bases at V and 4 bases at J, with 12 bases in the middle. The CDR3 DNA is TGTGCCTGGAGTGTACGGACAGAACGCTATGGCTACACCTTC. Its protein is CAWSVRTERYGYTF.

The CDR3 nucleotides are TGTGCCAGCAGCCAAGGACAGCCATCCTCCTCTGGGGCCAACGTCCTGACTTTC. Its translation: CASSQGQPSSSGANVLTF. The gene calls are TRBV4-2 and TRBJ2-6, with D perhaps matching TRBD1 (5 bases). The CDR3 has 18 amino acids. The germline V and J ends were trimmed by 1 base and 0 bases, with 13 bases remaining between them. Germline V gene data show CDR1 as LGHNA and CDR2 as YNFKEQ.

V usage is TRBV7-2 and J usage is TRBJ2-7; TRBD1 matches 11 bases. This CDR3 contains 16 residues. Trimming removed 1 base from V and 4 bases from J; junction bases left unmatched: 6. The germline CDR1 and CDR2 sequences are SGHTA and FQGNSA. CDR3 sequence (DNA): TGTGCCAGCAGCTTAGTAGGGACAGGGGGGCAGTACGAGCAGTACTTC. It is translated as CASSLVGTGGQYEQYF.

This clone was seen just once. The CDR3 loop reads CASSVDPGTGATGELFF. CDR3 DNA sequence: TGTGCCAGCAGCGTAGACCCCGGGACAGGGGCCACCGGGGAGCTGTTTTTT. J is TRBJ2-2 and V is TRBV9, with 10 positions matching TRBD1. This CDR3 is built from 17 residues. Trimming at V came to 0 bases and at J to 4 bases, leaving 6 bases not matched to a gene. The V gene's germline CDR1 is SGDLS and CDR2 YYNGEE.

This clone was observed a single time. The same CDR3 also results from other DNA sequences found in this sample. The chain uses TRBV28 and TRBJ1-1; TRBD1 matches 9 bases. CDR3 size: 18 residues. The junction had 14 bases not matched to a gene; V was cut back by 2 bases and J by 4 bases. Germline assignment: CDR1 MDHEN and CDR2 SYDVKM. CDR3 nucleotides: TGTGCCAGCAGTTTAAGGGATCGTGGACAGGGGTGGATCACTGAAGCTTTCTTT. It is translated as CASSLRDRGQGWITEAFF.

The rearrangement links TRBV30 to TRBJ2-1, with D possibly being TRBD2 (5 bases). The CDR3 covers 15 residues. V gave up 4 bases and J gave up 0 bases, with 13 bases separating them. CDR1 is GTSNPN, CDR2 SVGIG, per germline (reference sequence). CDR3 sequence reads: CAWTGTLSSYNEQFF. CDR3 nucleotide sequence: TGTGCCTGGACGGGAACACTGAGCTCCTACAATGAGCAGTTCTTC.

For the CDR3, the DNA is TGTGCCAGCAGTTTTCGGGAGGCGGATACGCAGTATTTT. Its protein is CASSFREADTQYF. The chain has TRBV27 and TRBJ2-3; 7 bases are shared with TRBD2. Germline V gene data show CDR1 as MNHEY and CDR2 as SMNVEV (reference sequence). V lost 3 bases and J lost 6; bases outside the gene matches: 3. The CDR3 is made up of 13 amino acids.

This clone was picked up one time. The chain is built from TRBV30 and TRBJ1-4; unclear D gene. CDR1 GTSNPN and CDR2 SVGIG come from the germline V gene (reference sequence). The CDR3 runs to 13 residues. V gave up 5 bases and J gave up 5 bases, with 12 bases separating them. The CDR3 loop is CAWEERNNEKLFF. The CDR3 region has the DNA TGTGCCTGGGAGGAGCGGAACAATGAAAAACTGTTTTTT.

In its sample, this clone was seen once. V and J are TRBV7-9 and TRBJ2-2, with 16 bases matching TRBD2. There are 16 residues in the CDR3. Trimming removed 4 bases from V and 6 bases from J; junction bases left unmatched: 2. Germline CDR1 SEHNR, CDR2 FQNEAQ (reference sequence). CDR3 residues: CASSSGTSGGAGELFF. In DNA form, the CDR3 reads TGTGCCAGCAGCTCGGGGACTAGCGGGGGGGCCGGGGAGCTGTTTTTT. Full variable domain (outside the CDR3, taken from reference TRBV7-9 and TRBJ2-2): DTGVSQNPRHKITKRGQNVTFRCDPISEHNRLYWYRQTLGQGPEFLTYFQNEAQLEKSRLLSDRFSAERPKGSFSTLEIQRTEQGDSAMYLCASSSGTSGGAGELFFGEGSRLTVL.

The chain links TRBV7-9 to TRBJ1-2; D may be TRBD1 (6 bases). Germline values: CDR1 SEHNR, CDR2 FQNEAQ (reference sequence). The CDR3 runs 15 residues. V was clipped by 2 bases and J by 3 bases, with 13 bases between them. CDR3 residues: CASSLLEKGDYGYTF. The CDR3 bases are TGTGCCAGCAGCTTATTGGAGAAGGGGGACTATGGCTACACCTTC.

This chain joins TRBV29-1 and TRBJ2-2; D is possibly TRBD2 (5 bases). Trimming removed 5 bases at V and 0 bases at J, with 10 bases between. Germline V CDR1 and CDR2: SQVTM, ANQGSEA. This CDR3 comprises 14 residues. CDR3 DNA sequence: TGCAGCGTTTACGAGGGTACGAACACCGGGGAGCTGTTTTTT. This sequence encodes CSVYEGTNTGELFF.

The V gene is TRBV4-1, the J gene TRBJ1-2; no firm D call. CDR1 and CDR2 (germline): MGHRA, YSYEKL. The CDR3 is 14 amino acids. Trimming took 0 bases from V and 8 from J, leaving 13 bases between them. This CDR3 reads CASSQDTPWRGYTF. CDR3 nucleotide sequence: TGCGCCAGCAGCCAAGATACTCCTTGGCGGGGCTACACCTTC.

This chain links TRBV6-1 with TRBJ2-2; 9 nucleotides line up with TRBD1. The CDR3 has 15 residues. Germline CDR1 reads MNHNS; CDR2 reads SASEGT. Germline trimming cut 5 bases from V and 1 base from J; bases unmatched to any gene: 2. CDR3 in amino acids: CASSTGQGNTGELFF. CDR3 nucleotides: TGTGCCAGCAGTACGGGACAGGGGAACACCGGGGAGCTGTTTTTT.

With regard to this clone: At one of its ends the junction is not consistent with the germline gene, which may arise from a read error. This chain's CDR3 is CASRGLKLWGKQPQHF. In DNA, the CDR3 is TGTGCCAGCAGGGGCCTTAAGCTTTGGGGCAAGCAGCCCCAGCATTTT. The chain has TRBV2 and TRBJ1-5, with a possible D match to TRBD1 (5 bases). Germline V gene lookup returns CDR1 SNHLY and CDR2 FYNNEI. The CDR3 length is 16 residues.

The rearrangement links TRBV5-4 to TRBJ2-2; no clear D gene. V gave up 5 bases and J gave up 3 bases, with 11 bases separating them. Germline loops: CDR1 SGHNT, CDR2 YYREEE (reference sequence). The CDR3 runs 14 residues. The CDR3 reads CASRSSSHTGELFF. The CDR3 nucleotides are TGTGCCAGCAGATCCTCAAGCCACACCGGGGAGCTGTTTTTT.